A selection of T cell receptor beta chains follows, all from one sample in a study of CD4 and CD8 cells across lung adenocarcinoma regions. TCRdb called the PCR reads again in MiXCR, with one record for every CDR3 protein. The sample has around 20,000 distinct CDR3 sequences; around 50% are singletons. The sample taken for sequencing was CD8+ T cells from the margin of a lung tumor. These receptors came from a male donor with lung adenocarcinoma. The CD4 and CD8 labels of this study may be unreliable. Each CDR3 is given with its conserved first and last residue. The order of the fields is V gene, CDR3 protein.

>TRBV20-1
CSARDSWGKAKNIQYF
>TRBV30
CAWSRPGGVSTDTQYF
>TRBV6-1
CASRGAGGGDRETQYF
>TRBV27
CASSPGQGRGQETQYF
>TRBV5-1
CASSLEVQETQYF
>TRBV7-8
CASRGGQRQETQYF
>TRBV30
CAWSRPAGNTEAFF
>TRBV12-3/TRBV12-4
CASSFRGRDRRYEQYF
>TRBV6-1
CASSELRGTWAYDQSF
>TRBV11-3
CASSLSAGQETQYF
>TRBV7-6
CASSPRPGQGGNEQFF
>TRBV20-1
CSASRSSGSSEQFF
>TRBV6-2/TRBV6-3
CASSTEPGRSYEQYF
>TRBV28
CASIDRGNEQFF
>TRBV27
CASRGQGETGELFF
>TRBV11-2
CASTLGRGRVNTGELFF
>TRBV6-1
CASRETWASRTNTQFF
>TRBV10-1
CASSVGAGESTDTQYF
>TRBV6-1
CASSQRQGRNEQFF
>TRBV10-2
CASRALSGTRAWEQFF
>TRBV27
CARGGGRDQDTQYF
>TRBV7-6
CASSSYAGSTDTQYF
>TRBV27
CASSRHSLANEKLFF
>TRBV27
CASSPRMGGQYF
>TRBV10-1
CASSELRGNQETQYF
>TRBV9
CASTLGASGSYEQFF
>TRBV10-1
CASSEQGRNQPQHF
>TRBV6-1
CASTRQNGGALSGANVQYF
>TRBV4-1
CASSQQTGLYGYTF
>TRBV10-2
CASSVASGRTDTQYF
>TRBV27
CASSWGARGEQYF
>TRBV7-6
CASSLVASGRGEQFF